Presented here are 16 T cell receptor beta chains from one specimen sequenced in a study of T cell repertoires in cytomegalovirus infection. No antigen has been assigned to these receptors. TCRdb called the reads again in MiXCR, with one record for every CDR3 protein. This sample carries around 360,000 distinct CDR3 sequences, nearly 35% of them seen once, and the ten largest clones take approximately 13%. This material consisted of cultured PBMCs, taken from culture after CMV antigen stimulation. All receptors derive from a human donor in good health (CMV status not recorded). Some clones in this sample may be carry-over from other donors' samples.

This clonotype was detected once. The chain couples TRBV4-1 to TRBJ2-7; the D call may be TRBD1 or TRBD2 (6 bases each). V was pared by 8 bases and J by 3 bases, with 17 bases between. Germline V CDR1 and CDR2: MGHRA, YSYEKL. CDR3 length: 14 residues. The CDR3 loop is CASRGPLGDYEQYF. CDR3 coding DNA: TGCGCCAGCCGGGGGCCCCTAGGGGACTACGAGCAGTACTTC.

This chain links TRBV4-1 with TRBJ2-7; unclear D gene. The germline V gene has CDR1 MGHRA and CDR2 YSYEKL. This CDR3 is 13 amino acids long. The V and J ends lost 0 bases and 6 bases respectively, with 9 bases between them. In DNA form, the CDR3 reads TGCGCCAGCAGCCAAGAAGGCATGTCCGAGCAGTACGTC. The encoded protein is CASSQEGMSEQYV.

This clonotype appeared a few times. The DNA of the CDR3 is TGTGCCAGCAGTTACCCGCCGGGAGCACAGTTCTTC. Protein: CASSYPPGAQFF. This chain connects TRBV6-2 or TRBV6-3 to TRBJ2-1; D may be TRBD2 (6 bases). The CDR3 totals 12 residues. V was clipped by 2 bases and J by 13 bases, with 12 bases between them. CDR1 and CDR2 (germline): MNHEY, SVGEGT.

The chain combines TRBV28 with TRBJ1-4; no clear D. Germline CDR1 and CDR2: MDHEN and SYDVKM. The CDR3 has 15 amino acids. V lost 7 bases to trimming and J lost 3 bases, with 15 bases between them. This chain's CDR3 is CASTERLVSNEKLFF. CDR3 DNA: TGTGCCAGCACCGAAAGACTTGTGTCTAATGAAAAACTGTTTTTT.

This rearrangement joins TRBV29-1 to TRBJ1-1; D uncertain. CDR1 is SQVTM, CDR2 ANQGSEA, per germline. V dropped 3 bases and J dropped 5 bases, with 7 bases sitting between them. The CDR3 loop spans 11 amino acids. As DNA, the CDR3 is TGCAGCGTTGAGATGGTTACTGAAGCTTTCTTT. It encodes CSVEMVTEAFF.

The CDR3 bases are TGTGCCAGTAGTAGCGGGAGACGTTTGGAAGAGACCCAGTACTTC. Translated, it gives CASSSGRRLEETQYF. The chain links TRBV19 to TRBJ2-5, with 7 bases matching TRBD2. This CDR3 is built from 15 residues. Unmatched junction bases numbered 8, after V lost 4 bases and J lost 3 bases. Germline lookup yields CDR1 LNHDA and CDR2 SQIVND (reference sequence).

V usage is TRBV6-2 or TRBV6-3 and J usage is TRBJ2-3, with 8 nucleotides matching TRBD1. Trimming cost V 1 base and J 4 bases; bases outside gene matches: 4. Germline loops: CDR1 MNHEY, CDR2 SVGEGT. The CDR3 spans 15 residues. The CDR3 sequence: CASSYFGQGSDTQYF. The CDR3 coding sequence is TGTGCCAGCAGTTACTTCGGACAGGGATCAGATACGCAGTATTTT.

This chain uses TRBV7-2 with TRBJ2-2; 10 bases map to TRBD2. Germline V gene lookup returns CDR1 SGHTA and CDR2 FQGNSA. The CDR3 is made up of 15 amino acids. V dropped 6 bases and J dropped 5; count of bases not matched to a gene: 6. CDR3 in amino acids: CASSSGLARTGELFF. The DNA for the CDR3 is TGTGCCAGCAGTTCGGGACTAGCGCGGACCGGGGAGCTGTTTTTT.

The CDR3: CASSPIGRAQYF. The CDR3 DNA reads TGTGCCAGCAGCCCAATAGGACGAGCGCAGTATTTT. V gene TRBV3-1 combines with J gene TRBJ2-3; D gene ambiguous. CDR1 LGHDT and CDR2 YNNKEL come from the germline V gene (reference sequence). The CDR3 is 12 residues long. Trimming took off 4 bases at V and 10 bases at J, with 12 bases between the two ends.

The V and J genes are TRBV18 and TRBJ2-4; 7 bases fit TRBD2. The ends lost 2 bases at V and 3 bases at J; junction bases unmatched: 1. This CDR3 comprises 14 residues. Germline lookup yields CDR1 KGHSH and CDR2 LQKENI. DNA of the CDR3: TGTGCCAGCTCACCATGGGAGGGCAAAAACATTCAGTACTTC. It is translated as CASSPWEGKNIQYF.

The V call is TRBV19, the J call TRBJ2-3, with 14 nucleotides matching TRBD2. V was pared by 3 bases and J by 1 base, with 3 bases of the junction left unmatched. Germline V lookup: CDR1 LNHDA, CDR2 SQIVND (reference sequence). CDR3 length: 17 residues. CDR3 nucleotides: TGTGCCAGTAGTATCCAGGGACTAGCGGGGGGCACAGATACGCAGTATTTT. This translates into CASSIQGLAGGTDTQYF.

This clonotype was detected once. CDR3 bases: TGTGCCAGCAGCCAAGACAATCCTAGCAGTTGGGCTAATGAGCAGTTCTTC. The encoded protein is CASSQDNPSSWANEQFF. This rearrangement joins TRBV4-2 to TRBJ2-1; D perhaps matches TRBD2 (5 bases). CDR3 size: 17 residues. The germline V and J ends were trimmed by 0 bases and 7 bases, with 19 bases remaining between them. Looked up from germline, CDR1 is LGHNA and CDR2 is YNFKEQ.

This clonotype turned up a few times. V is TRBV20-1 and J is TRBJ2-1, with 7 bases that match TRBD2. The trim removed 5 bases at V and 0 bases at J, leaving 7 bases unmatched. The CDR3 extends over 15 amino acids. Germline V lookup: CDR1 DFQATT, CDR2 SNEGSKA (reference sequence). The CDR3 reads CSALPVAGSYNEQFF. Written as DNA, the CDR3 is TGCAGTGCTCTTCCGGTAGCGGGCTCCTACAATGAGCAGTTCTTC.

About this clonotype: Compared with germline, one end of the junction differs, possibly owing to a read error. The V call is TRBV10-3, the J call TRBJ2-7; 7 positions agree with TRBD1. Per germline, CDR1 ENHRY and CDR2 SYGVKD. CDR3 length: 13 residues. This CDR3 is CTINRQGTYEQYF. CDR3 bases: TGTACCATCAACCGACAGGGAACCTACGAGCAGTACTTC.

This clonotype was counted only a few times. This sequence joins TRBV6-1 and TRBJ2-1; 9 nucleotides match TRBD2. CDR1 and CDR2 (germline): MNHNS, SASEGT. The ends lost 5 bases at V and 7 bases at J; junction bases unmatched: 12. This CDR3 spans 16 amino acids. CDR3 DNA: TGTGCCAGCAGTAGCCCCGGGACTAGCAGAGTTAATGAGCAGTTCTTC. This sequence encodes CASSSPGTSRVNEQFF.

The J gene is TRBJ1-4, the V gene TRBV4-1, with 8 bases that match TRBD1. Unmatched junction bases numbered 10, after V lost 4 bases and J lost 3 bases. This CDR3 is 17 amino acids long. Germline V CDR1 and CDR2: MGHRA, YSYEKL. The CDR3, as DNA: TGCGCCAGCAGCCCCCAGACGACAGGGGCAGCTAATGAAAAACTGTTTTTT. Translating it yields CASSPQTTGAANEKLFF.